A single sample is the source of the 7 T cell receptor beta chains below, sequenced in a study of OX40 agonist ivuxolimab in advanced cancers. Assay: immunoSEQ multiplex PCR; the TCRdb copy retains only in-frame clones and omits some. Of roughly 70,000 clones listed, around nine tenths are singletons. Specimen: CD4+ or CD8+ T cells sorted from blood, collected in a trial of the OX40 agonist ivuxolimab. The receptor source for this set is an adult with an advanced solid tumor such as melanoma, head and neck, liver or kidney cancer.

The V gene is TRBV2, the J gene TRBJ1-1; a weak D match, TRBD1 (5 bases). The ends were cut back, 5 bases at V and 7 bases at J, with 14 bases in the middle. The CDR3 is 13 residues long. Germline-derived CDR1 and CDR2 are SNHLY and FYNNEI. In nucleotides, the CDR3 is TGTGCCAGCAGTCCGTATCCCGACAGTGAAGCTTTCTTT. It yields the protein CASSPYPDSEAFF.

V and J are TRBV11-2 and TRBJ2-2; D is unresolved. The CDR3 spans 17 residues. Deletions cut 1 base from V and 1 base from J, with 13 bases between. Germline CDR1 and CDR2: SGHAT and FQNNGV. The DNA for the CDR3 is TGTGCCAGCAGCTTAGTAGTGGTCATTAGGAACACCGGGGAGCTGTTTTTT. It is translated as CASSLVVVIRNTGELFF. Drawing the rest from reference TRBV11-2 and TRBJ2-2, the complete variable domain is EAGVAQSPRYKIIEKRQSVAFWCNPISGHATLYWYQQILGQGPKLLIQFQNNGVVDDSQLPKDRFSAERLKGVDSTLKIQPAKLEDSAVYLCASSLVVVIRNTGELFFGEGSRLTVL.

The chain recombines TRBV10-3 with TRBJ2-3, with 9 positions matching TRBD2. V shed 2 bases and J 3 bases; nucleotides not matched to a gene: 9. There are 17 residues in the CDR3. The germline CDR1 and CDR2 sequences are ENHRY and SYGVKD. As DNA, the CDR3 is TGTGCCATCAGTGAGAGTTTTGCGGGACTAGCTACAGATACGCAGTATTTT. This codes for CAISESFAGLATDTQYF.

This chain joins TRBV19 and TRBJ2-1; perhaps TRBD2 as D (5 bases). V gave up 1 base and J gave up 3 bases, with 16 bases separating them. Germline CDR1 reads LNHDA; CDR2 reads SQIVND (reference sequence). The CDR3 spans 17 residues. In DNA form, the CDR3 reads TGTGCCAGTAGTATAGCTTTGATTAGTGCGGGCTACAATGAGCAGTTCTTC. Its protein product is CASSIALISAGYNEQFF.

The V gene is TRBV28, the J gene TRBJ2-1, with TRBD2 matching over 8 bases. Germline values: CDR1 MDHEN, CDR2 SYDVKM. The CDR3 has 15 residues. J lost 6 bases, V lost 5 bases, and 9 bases had no gene match. The CDR3 is CASSASSGYRNEQFF. The CDR3 nucleotides are TGTGCCAGCAGTGCATCTAGCGGGTATCGCAATGAGCAGTTCTTC.

The chain uses TRBV5-1 and TRBJ2-2; D unresolved. This CDR3 contains 14 residues. V was trimmed by 3 bases and J by 0 bases, leaving 6 bases between them. Germline CDR1 and CDR2: SGHRS and YFSETQ. The CDR3 nucleotides read TGCGCCAGCAGCTCTTTCACGAACACCGGGGAGCTGTTTTTT. Translated: CASSSFTNTGELFF.

V usage is TRBV27 and J usage is TRBJ2-3, with no clear D. V was clipped by 5 bases and J by 6 bases, with 9 bases between them. Germline values: CDR1 MNHEY, CDR2 SMNVEV (reference sequence). The CDR3 spans 12 residues. CDR3 sequence: CASSPRMDTQYF. CDR3 bases: TGTGCCAGCAGTCCCCGAATGGATACGCAGTATTTT.